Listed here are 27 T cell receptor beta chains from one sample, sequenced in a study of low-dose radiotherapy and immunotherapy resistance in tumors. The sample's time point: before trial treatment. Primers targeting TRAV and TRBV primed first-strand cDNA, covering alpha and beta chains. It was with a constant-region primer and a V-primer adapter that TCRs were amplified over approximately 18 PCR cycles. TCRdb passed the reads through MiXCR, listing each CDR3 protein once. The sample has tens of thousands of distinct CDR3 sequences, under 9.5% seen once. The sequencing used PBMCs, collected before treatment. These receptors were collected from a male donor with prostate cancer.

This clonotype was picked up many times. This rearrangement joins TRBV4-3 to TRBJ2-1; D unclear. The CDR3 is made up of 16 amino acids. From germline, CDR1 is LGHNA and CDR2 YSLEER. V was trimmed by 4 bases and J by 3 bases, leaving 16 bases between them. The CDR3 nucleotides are TGCGCCAGCAGCCCGACTGGGGTCGACCTCTACAATGAGCAGTTCTTC. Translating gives CASSPTGVDLYNEQFF.

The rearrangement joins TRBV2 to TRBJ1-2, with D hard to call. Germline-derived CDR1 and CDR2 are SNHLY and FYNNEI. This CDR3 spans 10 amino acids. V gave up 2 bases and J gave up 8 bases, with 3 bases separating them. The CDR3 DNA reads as TGTGCCAGCAGTGAACCGGGCTACACCTTC. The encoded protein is CASSEPGYTF.

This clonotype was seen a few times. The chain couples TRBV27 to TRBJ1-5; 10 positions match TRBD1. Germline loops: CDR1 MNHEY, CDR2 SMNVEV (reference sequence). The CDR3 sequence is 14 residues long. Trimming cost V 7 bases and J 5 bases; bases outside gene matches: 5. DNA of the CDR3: TGTGCCAGCATCCCTGGGACAGGGGATCAGCCCCAGCATTTT. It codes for CASIPGTGDQPQHF.

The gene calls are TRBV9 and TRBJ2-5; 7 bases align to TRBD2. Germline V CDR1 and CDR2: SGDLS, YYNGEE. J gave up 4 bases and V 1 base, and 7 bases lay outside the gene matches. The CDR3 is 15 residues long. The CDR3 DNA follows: TGTGCCAGCAGCGTACAAAGCGGGACGGTAGAGACCCAGTACTTC. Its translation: CASSVQSGTVETQYF.

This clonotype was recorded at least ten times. CDR3 bases: TGTGCCAGCAGAAGCATACCCGGGAAGCAAGAAGAGACCCAGTACTTC. Amino acids: CASRSIPGKQEETQYF. The chain employs TRBV28 and TRBJ2-5; tentative D call: TRBD2 (5 bases). CDR1 and CDR2 from the germline V gene are MDHEN and SYDVKM. V lost 6 bases to trimming and J lost 3 bases, with 20 bases between them. The length of the CDR3 is 16 residues.

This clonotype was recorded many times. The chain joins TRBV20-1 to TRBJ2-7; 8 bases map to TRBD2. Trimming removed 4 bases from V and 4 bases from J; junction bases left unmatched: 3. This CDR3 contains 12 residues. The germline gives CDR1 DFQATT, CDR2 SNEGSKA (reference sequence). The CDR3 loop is CSAKLAVYEQYF. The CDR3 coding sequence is TGCAGTGCTAAACTAGCGGTATACGAGCAGTACTTC.

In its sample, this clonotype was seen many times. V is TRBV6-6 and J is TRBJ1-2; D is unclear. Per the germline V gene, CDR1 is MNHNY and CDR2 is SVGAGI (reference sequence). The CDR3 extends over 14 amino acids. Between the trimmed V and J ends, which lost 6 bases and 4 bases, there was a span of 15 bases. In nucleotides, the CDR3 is TGTGCCAGCAGCCCAAAGGGAGAGGCCTATGGCTACACCTTC. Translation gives CASSPKGEAYGYTF.

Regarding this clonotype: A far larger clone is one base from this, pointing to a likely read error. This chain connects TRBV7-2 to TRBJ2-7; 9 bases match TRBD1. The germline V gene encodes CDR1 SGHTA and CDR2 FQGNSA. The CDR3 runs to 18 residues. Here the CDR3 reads CVSSFGGPGTGLPYEQYF. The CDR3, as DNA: TGTGTCAGCAGCTTCGGGGGGCCCGGGACAGGGCTCCCCTACGAGCAGTACTTC.

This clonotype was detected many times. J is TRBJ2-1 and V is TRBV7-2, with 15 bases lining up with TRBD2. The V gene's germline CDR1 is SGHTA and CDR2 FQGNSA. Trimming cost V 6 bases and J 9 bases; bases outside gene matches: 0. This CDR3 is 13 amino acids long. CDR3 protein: CASRGLAGGEQFF. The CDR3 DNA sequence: TGTGCCAGCAGGGGACTAGCGGGAGGTGAGCAGTTCTTC.

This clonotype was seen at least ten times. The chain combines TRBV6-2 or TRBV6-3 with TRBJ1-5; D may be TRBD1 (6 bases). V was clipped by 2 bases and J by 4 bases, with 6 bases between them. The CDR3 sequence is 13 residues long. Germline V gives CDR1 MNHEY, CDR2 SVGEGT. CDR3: CASSYTGNQPQHF. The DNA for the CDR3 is TGTGCCAGCAGTTACACAGGGAATCAGCCCCAGCATTTT.

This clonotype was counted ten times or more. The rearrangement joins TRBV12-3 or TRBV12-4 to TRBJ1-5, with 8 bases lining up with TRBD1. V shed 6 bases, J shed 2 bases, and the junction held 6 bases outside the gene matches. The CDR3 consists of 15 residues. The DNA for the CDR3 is TGTGCCAGCAGCCTGGACAGGGTTGGCAATCAGCCCCAGCATTTT. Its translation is CASSLDRVGNQPQHF.

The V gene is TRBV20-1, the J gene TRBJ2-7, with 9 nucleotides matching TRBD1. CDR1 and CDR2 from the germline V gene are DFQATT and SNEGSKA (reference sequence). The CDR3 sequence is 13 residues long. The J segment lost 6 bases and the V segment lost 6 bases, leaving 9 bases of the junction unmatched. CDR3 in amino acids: CSAPGTGPLEQYF. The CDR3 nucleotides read TGCAGTGCCCCCGGGACAGGGCCTCTCGAGCAGTACTTC.

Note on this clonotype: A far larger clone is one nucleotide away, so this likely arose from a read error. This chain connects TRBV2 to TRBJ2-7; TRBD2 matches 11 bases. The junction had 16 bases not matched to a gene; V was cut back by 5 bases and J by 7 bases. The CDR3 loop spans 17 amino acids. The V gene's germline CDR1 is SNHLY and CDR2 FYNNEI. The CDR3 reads CASSPGDSTSGSREQYF. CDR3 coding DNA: TGTGCCAGCAGTCCGGGGGATTCAACTAGCGGGAGTAGGGAGCAGTACTTC. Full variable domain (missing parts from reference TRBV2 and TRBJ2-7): EPEVTQTPSHQVTQMGQEVILRCVPISNHLYFYWYRQILGQKVEFLVSFYNNEISEKSEIFDDQFSVERPDGSNFTLKIRSTKLEDSAMYFCASSPGDSTSGSREQYFGPGTRLTVT.

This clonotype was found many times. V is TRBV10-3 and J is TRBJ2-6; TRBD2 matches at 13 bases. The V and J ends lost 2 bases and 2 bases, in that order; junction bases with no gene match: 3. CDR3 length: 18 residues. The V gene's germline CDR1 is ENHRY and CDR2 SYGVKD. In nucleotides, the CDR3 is TGTGCCATCAGTGAGGGACTAGCGGGAGAGGCTGGGGCCAACGTCCTGACTTTC. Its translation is CAISEGLAGEAGANVLTF.

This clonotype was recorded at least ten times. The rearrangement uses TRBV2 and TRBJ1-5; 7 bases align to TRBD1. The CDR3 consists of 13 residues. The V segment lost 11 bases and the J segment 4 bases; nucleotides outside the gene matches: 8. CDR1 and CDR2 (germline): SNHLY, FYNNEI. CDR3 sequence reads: CAGGTVSNQPQHF. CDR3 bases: TGTGCCGGGGGGACAGTTAGTAATCAGCCCCAGCATTTT.

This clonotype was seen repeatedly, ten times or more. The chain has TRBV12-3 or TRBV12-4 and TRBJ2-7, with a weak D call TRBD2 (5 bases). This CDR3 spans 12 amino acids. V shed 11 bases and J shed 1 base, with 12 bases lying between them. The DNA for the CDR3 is TGTGCCCCGATACTAGGGTCCTACGAGCAGTACTTC. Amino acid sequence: CAPILGSYEQYF.

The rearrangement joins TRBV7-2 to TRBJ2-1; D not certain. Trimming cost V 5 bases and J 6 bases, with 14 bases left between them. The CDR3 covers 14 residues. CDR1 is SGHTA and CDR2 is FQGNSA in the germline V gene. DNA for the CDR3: TGTGCCAGCAGCCCATCGTCAGCTTTCAATGAGCAGTTCTTC. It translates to CASSPSSAFNEQFF.

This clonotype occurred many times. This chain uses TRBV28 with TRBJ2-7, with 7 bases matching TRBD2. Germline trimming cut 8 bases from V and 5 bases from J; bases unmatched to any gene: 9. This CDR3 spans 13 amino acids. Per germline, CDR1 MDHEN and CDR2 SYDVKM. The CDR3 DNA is TGTGCCAGCGGGAGGGCGGGAGTCAACGAGCAGTACTTC. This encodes CASGRAGVNEQYF.

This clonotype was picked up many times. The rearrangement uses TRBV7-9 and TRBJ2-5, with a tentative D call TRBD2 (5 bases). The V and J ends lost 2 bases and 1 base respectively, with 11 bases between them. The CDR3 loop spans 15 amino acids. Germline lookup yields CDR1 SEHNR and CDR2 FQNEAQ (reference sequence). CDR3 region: CASSLNSGIQETQYF. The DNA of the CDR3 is TGTGCCAGCAGCTTAAACTCCGGGATCCAAGAGACCCAGTACTTC.

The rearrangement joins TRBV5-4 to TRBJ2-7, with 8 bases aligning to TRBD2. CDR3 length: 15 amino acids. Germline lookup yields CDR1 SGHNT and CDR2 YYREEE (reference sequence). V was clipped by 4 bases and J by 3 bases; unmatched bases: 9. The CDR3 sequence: CASSPGGPRIYEQYF. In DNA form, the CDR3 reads TGTGCCAGCAGCCCGGGGGGGCCAAGAATCTACGAGCAGTACTTC.

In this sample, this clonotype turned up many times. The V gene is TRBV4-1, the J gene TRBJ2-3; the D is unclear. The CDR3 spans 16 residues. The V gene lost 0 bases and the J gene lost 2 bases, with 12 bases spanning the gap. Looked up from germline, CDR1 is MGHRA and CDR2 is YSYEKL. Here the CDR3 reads CASSQEGDSNTDTQYF. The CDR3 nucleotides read TGCGCCAGCAGCCAAGAGGGTGACTCAAACACAGATACGCAGTATTTT.

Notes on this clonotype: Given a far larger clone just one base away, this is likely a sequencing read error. The CDR3 sequence is CASRGDRGIYEQFF. The CDR3 coding sequence is TGTGCCAGCAGGGGAGACAGGGGTATTTACGAGCAGTTCTTC. The genes are TRBV2 and TRBJ2-1, with 8 bases lining up with TRBD1. This CDR3 is built from 14 residues. Germline CDR1 reads SNHLY; CDR2 reads FYNNEI. V was clipped by 6 bases and J by 10 bases; unmatched bases: 11.

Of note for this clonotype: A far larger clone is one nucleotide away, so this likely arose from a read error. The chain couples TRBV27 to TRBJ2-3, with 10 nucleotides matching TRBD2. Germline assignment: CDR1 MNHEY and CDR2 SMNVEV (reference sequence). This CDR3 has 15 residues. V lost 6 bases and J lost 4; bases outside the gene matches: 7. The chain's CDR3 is CASRKPAGGADTQYF. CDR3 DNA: TGTGCCAGCAGAAAACCAGCGGGAGGGGCAGATACGCAGTATTTT.

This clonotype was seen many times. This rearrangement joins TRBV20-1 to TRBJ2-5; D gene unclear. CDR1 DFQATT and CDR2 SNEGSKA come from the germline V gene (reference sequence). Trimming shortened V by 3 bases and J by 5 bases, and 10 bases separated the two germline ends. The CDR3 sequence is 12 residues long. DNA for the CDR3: TGCAGTGCTAGCGCTCGGCTCGAGACCCAGTACTTC. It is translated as CSASARLETQYF.

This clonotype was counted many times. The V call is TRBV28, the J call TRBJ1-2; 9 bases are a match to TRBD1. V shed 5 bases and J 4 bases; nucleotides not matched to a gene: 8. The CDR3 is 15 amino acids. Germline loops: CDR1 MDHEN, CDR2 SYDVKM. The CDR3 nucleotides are TGTGCCAGCAGTCTTGGGGACAGGGTGGGCTATGGCTACACCTTC. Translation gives CASSLGDRVGYGYTF.

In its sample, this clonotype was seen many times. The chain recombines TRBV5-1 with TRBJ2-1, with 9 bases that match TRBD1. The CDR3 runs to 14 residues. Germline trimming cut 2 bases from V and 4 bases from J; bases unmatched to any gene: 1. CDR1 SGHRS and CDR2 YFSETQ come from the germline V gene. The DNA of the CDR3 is TGCGCCAGCAGCTTTGGGACAGGGTACAATGAGCAGTTCTTC. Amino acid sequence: CASSFGTGYNEQFF. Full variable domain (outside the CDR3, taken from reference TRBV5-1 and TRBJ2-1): KAGVTQTPRYLIKTRGQQVTLSCSPISGHRSVSWYQQTPGQGLQFLFEYFSETQRNKGNFPGRFSGRQFSNSRSEMNVSTLELGDSALYLCASSFGTGYNEQFFGPGTRLTVL.

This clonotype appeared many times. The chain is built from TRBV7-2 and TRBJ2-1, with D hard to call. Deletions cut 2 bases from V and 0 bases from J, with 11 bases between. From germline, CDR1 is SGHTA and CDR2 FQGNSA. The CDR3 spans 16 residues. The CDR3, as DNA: TGTGCCAGCAGCTTACTCTCCGGCGGCTCCTACAATGAGCAGTTCTTC. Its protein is CASSLLSGGSYNEQFF.